Described below is a single T cell receptor beta chain sequence and its context. Other DNA sequences in this sample translate to the same CDR3. These data are taken from a study of blood T cell repertoires in COVID-19. Assay: immunoSEQ multiplex PCR; the TCRdb copy retains only in-frame clones and omits some. This sample has around 300,000 clones; 70% to 90% occur once, and the top ten carry over 5%. The junction had 5 bases not matched to a gene; V was cut back by 0 bases and J by 4 bases. The CDR3 is 16 residues long. Germline values: CDR1 MGHRA, CDR2 YSYEKL. The rearrangement links TRBV4-1 to TRBJ2-1; 8 bases agree with TRBD2. Material: peripheral blood. This sequence was found in a woman aged 45-65 years with COVID-19, enrolled during active disease. In DNA form, the CDR3 reads TGCGCCAGCAGCCAAGATCCCAGCGGGGGATACAATGAGCAGTTCTTC. It specifies CASSQDPSGGYNEQFF.